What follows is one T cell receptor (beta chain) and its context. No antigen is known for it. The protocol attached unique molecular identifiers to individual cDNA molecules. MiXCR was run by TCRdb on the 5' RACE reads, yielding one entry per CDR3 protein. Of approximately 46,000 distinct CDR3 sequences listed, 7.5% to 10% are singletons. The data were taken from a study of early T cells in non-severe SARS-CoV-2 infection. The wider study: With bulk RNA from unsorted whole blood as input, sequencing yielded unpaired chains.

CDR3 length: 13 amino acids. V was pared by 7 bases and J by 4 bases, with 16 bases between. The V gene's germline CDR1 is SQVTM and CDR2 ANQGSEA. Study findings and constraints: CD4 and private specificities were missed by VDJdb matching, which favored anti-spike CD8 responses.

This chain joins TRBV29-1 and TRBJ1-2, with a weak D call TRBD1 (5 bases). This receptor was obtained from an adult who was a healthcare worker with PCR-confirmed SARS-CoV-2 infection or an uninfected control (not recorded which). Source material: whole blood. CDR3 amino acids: CSAVAGHLYGYTF. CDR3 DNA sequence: TGCAGCGCCGTGGCAGGGCATCTCTATGGCTACACCTTC.